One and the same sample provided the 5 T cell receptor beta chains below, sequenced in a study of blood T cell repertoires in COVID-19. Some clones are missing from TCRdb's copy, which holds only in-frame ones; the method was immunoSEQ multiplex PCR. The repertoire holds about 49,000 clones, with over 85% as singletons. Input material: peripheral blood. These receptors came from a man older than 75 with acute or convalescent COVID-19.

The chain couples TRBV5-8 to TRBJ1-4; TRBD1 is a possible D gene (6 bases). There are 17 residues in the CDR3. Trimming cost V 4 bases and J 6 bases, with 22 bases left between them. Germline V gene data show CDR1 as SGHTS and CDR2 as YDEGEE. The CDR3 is CASSPASSARGYEKLFF. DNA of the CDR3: TGTGCCAGCAGCCCCGCATCCAGTGCGAGGGGGTATGAAAAACTGTTTTTT.

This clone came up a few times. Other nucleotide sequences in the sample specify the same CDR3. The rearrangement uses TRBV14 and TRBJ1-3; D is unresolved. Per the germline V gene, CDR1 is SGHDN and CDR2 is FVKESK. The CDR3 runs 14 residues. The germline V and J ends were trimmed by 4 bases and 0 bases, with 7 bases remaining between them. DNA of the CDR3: TGTGCCAGCAGCCCCGGGATCTCTGGAAACACCATATATTTT. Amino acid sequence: CASSPGISGNTIYF.

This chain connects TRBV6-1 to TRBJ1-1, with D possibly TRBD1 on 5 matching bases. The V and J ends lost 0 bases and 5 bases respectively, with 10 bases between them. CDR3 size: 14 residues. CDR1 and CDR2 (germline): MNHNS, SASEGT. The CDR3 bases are TGTGCCAGCAGTGAAGCGGGGGGAGAGACTGAAGCTTTCTTT. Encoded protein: CASSEAGGETEAFF.

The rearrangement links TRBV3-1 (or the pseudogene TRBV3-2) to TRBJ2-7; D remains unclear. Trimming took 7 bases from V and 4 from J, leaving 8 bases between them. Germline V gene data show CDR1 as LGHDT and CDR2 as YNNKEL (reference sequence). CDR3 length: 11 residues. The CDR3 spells CASTFLYEQYF. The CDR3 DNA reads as TGTGCCAGCACCTTCTTATACGAGCAGTACTTC.

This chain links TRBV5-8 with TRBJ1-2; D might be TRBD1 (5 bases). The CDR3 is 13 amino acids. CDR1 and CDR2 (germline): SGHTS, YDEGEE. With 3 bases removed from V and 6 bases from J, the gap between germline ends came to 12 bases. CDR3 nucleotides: TGTGCCAGCAGCTGGAACAGGCGAGATGGCTACACCTTC. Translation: CASSWNRRDGYTF.